This T cell receptor (beta chain) came from a study of T cell responses to AZD1222 COVID-19 vaccine. The sample holds one count of this clone. Its antigen remains unknown. Study-level findings and limits: Repertoire sampling was restricted to post-peak T cell response timepoints. Across the whole spike, CD4 TCRs peaked at regions 160-218 and 743-854. In the spike-specific TCR repertoire, nearly half reportedly target unmutated variant regions.

The CDR3 covers 13 residues. Per germline, CDR1 KGHDR and CDR2 SFDVKD. V was pared by 8 bases and J by 8 bases, with 7 bases of the junction left unmatched. TCRdb's table, derived via immunoSEQ multiplex PCR, lists solely in-frame clones and lacks some. The sample shows about 150,000 clones, around 87% of them seen only once. This receptor was taken from an adult who received the AZD1222 COVID-19 vaccine. This specimen consisted of peripheral blood, obtained 28 days after the second AZD1222 dose. The chain combines TRBV24-1 with TRBJ2-1; 8 bases match TRBD1. The CDR3 loop reads CATTRTGWDEQFF. As DNA, the CDR3 is TGTGCCACCACTAGGACAGGGTGGGATGAGCAGTTCTTC.